This TCR beta chain is drawn from a study of regulatory dendritic cells for organ transplantation. Findings and caveats of the study: The authors noted considerable between-person heterogeneity in alloreactive memory CD8+ cells. Memory CD8+ clonal expansion seemed more limited with regulatory than mature dendritic cells. Memory T cells were less diverse than naive, with memory CD8+ most oligoclonal.

FACS sorted CD4+ or CD8+ T cells into CD45RA+ naive and CD45RO+ memory. Method: immunoSEQ multiplex PCR; TCRdb's copy keeps in-frame clones and lacks some. The data hold over 8,500 clones, with 65% to 85% observed a single time. As regards this clone: The target antigen is unknown.

Sequences were obtained from memory CD8+ T cells from blood. Subset indicated: CD45RO+ memory T cells. This sequence was found in a human donor in good health.

Written as DNA, the CDR3 is TGTGCCAGCAGTGATAGGGCGGAAACTGAAGCTTTCTTT. Its protein product is CASSDRAETEAFF. The rearrangement uses TRBV6-1 and TRBJ1-1; no clear D gene. Per germline, CDR1 MNHNS and CDR2 SASEGT. With 3 bases removed from V and 5 bases from J, the gap between germline ends came to 10 bases. The CDR3 contains 13 residues.